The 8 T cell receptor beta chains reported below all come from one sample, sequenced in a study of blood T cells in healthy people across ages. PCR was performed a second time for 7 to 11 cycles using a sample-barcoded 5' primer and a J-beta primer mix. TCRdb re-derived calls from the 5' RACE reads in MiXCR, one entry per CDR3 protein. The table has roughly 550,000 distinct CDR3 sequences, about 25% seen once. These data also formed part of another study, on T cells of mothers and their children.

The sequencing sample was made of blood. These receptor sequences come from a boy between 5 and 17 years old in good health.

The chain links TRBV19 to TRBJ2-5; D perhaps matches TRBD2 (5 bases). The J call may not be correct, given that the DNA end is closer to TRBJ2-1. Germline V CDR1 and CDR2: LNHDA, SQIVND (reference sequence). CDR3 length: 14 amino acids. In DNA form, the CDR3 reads TGTGCCAGTAGTATATACGCAGGAGGCTGGGAGCAGTTCTTC. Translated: CASSIYAGGWEQFF.

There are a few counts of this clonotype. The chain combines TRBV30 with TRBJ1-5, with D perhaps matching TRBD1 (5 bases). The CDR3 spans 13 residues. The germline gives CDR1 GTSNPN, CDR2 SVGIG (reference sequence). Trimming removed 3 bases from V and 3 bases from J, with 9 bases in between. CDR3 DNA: TGTGCCTGGAGCCCACAGGACAATCAGCCCCAGCATTTT. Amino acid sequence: CAWSPQDNQPQHF.

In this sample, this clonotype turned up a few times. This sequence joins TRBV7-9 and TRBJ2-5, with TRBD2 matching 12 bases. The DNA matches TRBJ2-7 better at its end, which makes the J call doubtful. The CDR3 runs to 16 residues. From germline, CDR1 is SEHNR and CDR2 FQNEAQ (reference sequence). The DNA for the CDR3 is TGTGCCAGCACCTCAGCTAGCGGGAGGGTAACCTACGAGCAGTACTTC. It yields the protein CASTSASGRVTYEQYF.

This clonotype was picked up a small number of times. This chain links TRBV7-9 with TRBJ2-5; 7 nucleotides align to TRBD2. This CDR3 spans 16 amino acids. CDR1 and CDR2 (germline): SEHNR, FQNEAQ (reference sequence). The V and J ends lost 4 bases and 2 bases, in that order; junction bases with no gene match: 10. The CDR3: CASSSTSTGMQETQYF. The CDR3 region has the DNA TGTGCCAGCAGCTCGACTAGCACTGGGATGCAAGAGACCCAGTACTTC.

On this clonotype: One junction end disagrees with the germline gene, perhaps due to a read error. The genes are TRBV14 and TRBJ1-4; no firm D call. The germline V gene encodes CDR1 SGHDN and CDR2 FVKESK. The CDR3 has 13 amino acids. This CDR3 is CASSQDFNEKLFF. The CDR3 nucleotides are TGCGCCAGCAGCCAAGATTTTAATGAAAAACTGTTTTTT.

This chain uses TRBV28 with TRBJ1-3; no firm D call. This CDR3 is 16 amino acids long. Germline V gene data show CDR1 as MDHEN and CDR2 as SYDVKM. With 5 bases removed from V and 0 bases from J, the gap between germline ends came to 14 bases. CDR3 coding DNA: TGTGCCAGCAGTCAGATCGGAACAGTCTCTGGAAACACCATATATTTT. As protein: CASSQIGTVSGNTIYF.

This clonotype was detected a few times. In nucleotides, the CDR3 is TGTGCCAGCAGCACCCGACGTCACGAGCAGTACTTC. Its protein product is CASSTRRHEQYF. The chain carries TRBV21-1 and TRBJ2-7. TRBV21-1 is a recognized pseudogene. This CDR3 is built from 12 residues.

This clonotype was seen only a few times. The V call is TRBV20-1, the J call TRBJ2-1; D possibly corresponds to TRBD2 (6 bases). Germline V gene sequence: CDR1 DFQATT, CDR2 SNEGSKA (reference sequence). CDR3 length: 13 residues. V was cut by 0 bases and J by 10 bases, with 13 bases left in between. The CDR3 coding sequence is TGCAGTGCTAGAGATCTAAGGGGAGGCGAGCAGTTCTTC. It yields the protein CSARDLRGGEQFF.